Below are 19 T cell receptor beta chains sequenced from a single sample in a study of monozygotic twins with inflammatory bowel disease. Each CDR3 protein gets one entry in TCRdb, which reprocessed the 5' RACE reads and gives no DNA. Across a few hundred thousand distinct CDR3 sequences, the top ten clones capture 2% to 3% of the sample. Sequenced input: blood. These TCRs come from a human donor with ulcerative colitis or Crohn's disease, or a healthy co-twin of an affected twin (not recorded which).

The V and J genes are TRBV10-3 and TRBJ2-3; TCRdb indicates TRBD1, and absent DNA this call remains unverified. The CDR3 totals 14 residues. Per germline, CDR1 ENHRY and CDR2 SYGVKD. The CDR3 sequence: CAIGGTGDPDTQYF.

The chain couples TRBV6-2 or TRBV6-3 to TRBJ2-3. Germline-derived CDR1 and CDR2 are MNHEY and SVGEGT. The CDR3 is made up of 12 amino acids. The CDR3 reads CASSYPSDTQYF.

The chain combines TRBV29-1 with TRBJ2-2; the D call from TCRdb, TRBD2, cannot be confirmed without DNA. This CDR3 spans 13 amino acids. From germline, CDR1 is SQVTM and CDR2 ANQGSEA. CDR3 sequence reads: CSATRRDTGELFF.

This chain's CDR3 is CASSLGEGVTGANVLTF. The chain couples TRBV5-1 to TRBJ2-6; there is no DNA to check the TCRdb D call of TRBD2. The germline CDR1 and CDR2 sequences are SGHRS and YFSETQ. CDR3 length: 17 residues.

The rearrangement links TRBV27 to TRBJ1-2. The CDR3 sequence is 14 residues long. The germline CDR1 and CDR2 sequences are MNHEY and SMNVEV (reference sequence). The CDR3 sequence: CASSLSGSLYGYTF.

The chain couples TRBV5-1 to TRBJ1-5; the D call from TCRdb, TRBD1, cannot be confirmed without DNA. Germline V lookup: CDR1 SGHRS, CDR2 YFSETQ. The CDR3 consists of 14 residues. The CDR3 region is CASSPRTGGQPQHF.

The V gene is TRBV20-1, the J gene TRBJ2-5; the D call of TRBD1 rests on TCRdb alone, since no DNA is present to check it. The CDR3 covers 17 residues. Germline CDR1 DFQATT, CDR2 SNEGSKA (reference sequence). This CDR3 is CSARDHETGAIQETQYF.

CDR3 residues: CASSLEYSSYEQYF. The J gene is TRBJ2-7, the V gene TRBV5-1. CDR3 length: 14 amino acids. From germline, CDR1 is SGHRS and CDR2 YFSETQ.

V gene TRBV5-1 combines with J gene TRBJ2-7. Germline V gives CDR1 SGHRS, CDR2 YFSETQ. This CDR3 comprises 14 residues. The CDR3 region is CASSLRRLSYEQYF.

The V gene is TRBV20-1, the J gene TRBJ2-1; the D call from TCRdb, TRBD2, cannot be confirmed without DNA. Germline-derived CDR1 and CDR2 are DFQATT and SNEGSKA (reference sequence). CDR3 length equals 14 residues. The chain's CDR3 is CSARVLEINHEQFF.

This CDR3 is CASSEVQGNTGELFF. The chain links TRBV10-1 to TRBJ2-2; with no DNA, the TCRdb D assignment of TRBD1 cannot be verified. Germline values: CDR1 WNHNN, CDR2 SYGVQD (reference sequence). The CDR3 is 15 amino acids.

The chain links TRBV5-5 to TRBJ1-5; TCRdb outputs TRBD1, but without DNA this stays unchecked. The CDR3 is 15 amino acids. Looked up from germline, CDR1 is SGHKS and CDR2 is YYEKEE (reference sequence). Here the CDR3 reads CASSLGDRYNQPQHF.

V and J are TRBV7-2 and TRBJ2-1; TCRdb reports TRBD1, a call that lacks DNA to check it against. This CDR3 is built from 15 residues. Germline V gene lookup returns CDR1 SGHTA and CDR2 FQGNSA. Here the CDR3 reads CASSLDRLSYNEQFF.

The V call is TRBV4-3, the J call TRBJ1-4; TCRdb picks TRBD1, but there is no DNA to check that call. Germline CDR1 and CDR2: LGHNA and YSLEER. CDR3 length equals 14 residues. The CDR3: CASRGAVNNEKLFF.

V is TRBV6-1 and J is TRBJ2-2; TCRdb's D call, TRBD1, is unchecked because there is no DNA. The germline CDR1 and CDR2 sequences are MNHNS and SASEGT. The CDR3 contains 15 residues. The CDR3 is CASTPGQPNTGELFF.

This rearrangement joins TRBV11-2 to TRBJ2-7. The CDR3 consists of 14 residues. CDR1 and CDR2 from the germline V gene are SGHAT and FQNNGV. The CDR3 loop is CASSSTNEVYEQYF. Combining the CDR3 with reference TRBV11-2 and TRBJ2-7 gives the whole variable domain EAGVAQSPRYKIIEKRQSVAFWCNPISGHATLYWYQQILGQGPKLLIQFQNNGVVDDSQLPKDRFSAERLKGVDSTLKIQPAKLEDSAVYLCASSSTNEVYEQYFGPGTRLTVT.

The chain uses TRBV7-2 and TRBJ1-6; TCRdb designates TRBD1, a call that cannot be tested without DNA. This CDR3 has 17 residues. Germline V gene sequence: CDR1 SGHTA, CDR2 FQGNSA. The CDR3 reads CASSFHPRQGRNSPLHF.

J is TRBJ2-3 and V is TRBV19; TCRdb lists TRBD1, though no DNA is available to test this call. Germline values: CDR1 LNHDA, CDR2 SQIVND (reference sequence). CDR3 length: 16 amino acids. CDR3 region: CASSLRQAARTDTQYF.

The chain carries TRBV9 and TRBJ1-2; without DNA, the TCRdb call of TRBD1 cannot be checked. The CDR3 sequence is 14 residues long. Germline assignment: CDR1 SGDLS and CDR2 YYNGEE. The CDR3 sequence: CASSPRVSNYGYTF.